Sequencing of this TCR beta chain was carried out in a study of T-cell memory formation after mild COVID-19. Study-wide context: Largely donor-specific sequence clusters came from a couple of donors. Overall study findings and caveats: Some clones that responded turned up in pre-infection memory, which suggests that cross-reactive memory joined in. Researchers report contracting CD4+ clones mostly in CM and EM, with CD8+ clones in EMRA.

The trim removed 5 bases at V and 0 bases at J, leaving 8 bases unmatched. Germline loops: CDR1 SGHVS, CDR2 FNYEAQ. This CDR3 is built from 18 residues. TCRdb redid the calling of the 5' RACE reads with MiXCR, one entry per CDR3 protein. Here the sample spans fewer than 650,000 distinct CDR3 sequences, roughly 17% being singletons. Concerning this clonotype: Its antigen is currently unknown.

The receptor was derived from an adult woman who had mild COVID-19 (a few samples of this study predate the infection). Cell type and time point are not known. The genes are TRBV7-6 and TRBJ2-3, with 13 bases aligning to TRBD2. Sequencing was done on a sample of PBMCs or a T cell subset sorted from them (not recorded which). DNA of the CDR3: TGTGCCAGCAGCGCCACTAGCGGGGGGGCACGAAGCACAGATACGCAGTATTTT. Translated, it gives CASSATSGGARSTDTQYF.